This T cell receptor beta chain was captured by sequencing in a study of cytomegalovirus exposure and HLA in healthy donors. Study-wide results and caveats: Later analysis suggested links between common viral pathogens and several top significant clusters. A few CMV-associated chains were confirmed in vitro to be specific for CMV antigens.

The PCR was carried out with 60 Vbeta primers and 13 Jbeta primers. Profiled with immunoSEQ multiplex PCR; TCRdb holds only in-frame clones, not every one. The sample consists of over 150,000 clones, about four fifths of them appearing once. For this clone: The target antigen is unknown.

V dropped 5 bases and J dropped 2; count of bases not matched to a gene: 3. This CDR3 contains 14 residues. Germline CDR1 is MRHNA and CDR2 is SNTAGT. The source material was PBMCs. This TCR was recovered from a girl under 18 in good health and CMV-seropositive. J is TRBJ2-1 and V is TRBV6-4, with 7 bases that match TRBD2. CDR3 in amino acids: CASSQGLAYNEQFF. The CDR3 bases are TGTGCCAGCAGTCAAGGACTAGCCTACAATGAGCAGTTCTTC.